This TCR beta chain was sequenced for a study of Graves' ophthalmopathy and Graves' hyperthyroidism. This clonotype was counted ten times or more. The antigen is unknown. This CDR3 is built from 11 residues. V was cut by 0 bases and J by 6 bases, with 2 bases left in between. Germline values: CDR1 LNHDA, CDR2 SQIVND (reference sequence). Enrollment excluded any patients with other autoimmune diseases, uncontrolled infections, pregnancy or lactation. Clinical symptoms, serum thyroxine, TRAb, thyroid ultrasound and orbital computed tomography determined diagnosis. Amplification targeted the TCR beta CDR3 regions, with RNA transcripts as the source material. In the first round, RT-PCR was carried out with HTBI primers, and a multiplex PCR formed the second round. TCRdb called the multiplex PCR reads again in MiXCR, with one record for every CDR3 protein. The sample contains about 740,000 distinct CDR3 sequences, 40% of which appear only once.

Study-wide points: Separation of ophthalmopathy from stable hyperthyroidism was achieved by a 13-signature model, at approximately 87% sensitivity and roughly 81% specificity.

The sequence derives from an adult man with Graves' ophthalmopathy. This rearrangement joins TRBV19 to TRBJ1-1; no firm D call. Sequencing was carried out using peripheral blood. The CDR3 loop is CASSIDAEAFF. The DNA of the CDR3 is TGTGCCAGTAGTATAGACGCTGAAGCTTTCTTT.